This TCR beta chain was documented in a study of CD8+CD57+ T cells in acquired aplastic anemia. Study background: Sorted cells (CD4+ and CD8+) yielded DNA amounts that averaged approximately 3.1 ug. Points from the study as a whole: More than 25 was the count of CD8+ CDR3 sequences that patients shared with controls.

Researchers used genomic DNA as the template to profile TCR beta VDJ and CDR3. One entry per CDR3 protein results from TCRdb running MiXCR on the reads. The sample lists around 170,000 distinct CDR3 sequences, around 47% occurring once. This CDR3 is 17 amino acids long. The germline gives CDR1 KGHSH, CDR2 LQKENI. The germline V and J ends were trimmed by 3 bases and 2 bases, with 19 bases remaining between them. It was patients with CD8+CD57+ cell expansion by flow cytometry who were chosen for sequencing. A few counts support this clonotype. What it binds is unknown. Material for sequencing was sorted CD4+, CD8+, or CD8+CD57+ T cells (not recorded which) from PBMCs. This TCR was recovered from a human donor with aplastic anemia. The chain couples TRBV18 to TRBJ2-5, with D possibly being TRBD2 (5 bases). CDR3 sequence reads: CASSPYLRGVGQETQYF. CDR3 DNA sequence: TGTGCCAGCTCACCCTACCTTCGGGGAGTAGGGCAAGAGACCCAGTACTTC.